The source of this T cell receptor beta chain is a study of blood T cells in healthy people across ages. Healthy individuals of Caucasian origin from Russia, aged about 6 to 90, served as donors. Study outcomes and limitations: Because donor CMV status was unknown, expanded clonotype changes were possibly confounded. Researchers report that TCR beta diversity correlated strongly with naive T cell percentage. Per million T cells, TCR beta diversity dropped about linearly as age rose.

For the second PCR, which ran for roughly 6 to 12 cycles, a sample-barcoded 5' primer and a J-beta primer mix were used. TCRdb used MiXCR to reprocess the 5' RACE reads, holding one entry per CDR3 protein. The table shows about 1 million distinct CDR3 sequences, with 45% occurring only once. A word on this clonotype: Its antigen remains unidentified.

The CDR3 runs to 16 residues. Germline V lookup: CDR1 SGHAT, CDR2 FQNNGV. Trimming left V 4 bases short and J 0 bases short, with 16 bases between. The sample was blood. The genes are TRBV11-2 and TRBJ2-7; D not resolved. This receptor was taken from a woman in her fifties or sixties in good health. CDR3 region: CASSSRFMKSSYEQYF. The CDR3 DNA sequence: TGTGCCAGCAGCTCACGGTTCATGAAAAGCTCCTACGAGCAGTACTTC.